A single T cell receptor beta chain is shown here with its context. The antigen this receptor binds is unknown. Per-base qualities were not stored, and no clone one base away is much larger. TCRbeta CDR3 regions were amplified from genomic DNA by means of the immunoSEQ Assay, a bias-controlled multiplex PCR. On the study's bioinformatics: The number of nucleated cells in each sample was estimated from the amplification of reference gene primers within the assay. To quantify the absolute abundance of each unique TCRbeta CDR3 rearrangement, sequence reads were collapsed and filtered. For each sample, productive Simpson clonality was calculated as the square root of Simpson's diversity index over productive rearrangements. TCRdb provides this immuneACCESS table in a form limited to in-frame rearrangements. Some clones are lacking; in checked studies, under half of them reflect an unresolved V gene, and why the rest are absent is not known. That table gives V, J and clone size, and the DNA gave D and trimming. This sample comprises approximately 170,000 clones, around nine tenths of them detected only once. The biggest ten clones account for roughly 3.6% of the sample.

The collaborating institutions used their own protocols to collect whole blood in K2EDTA tubes. Collaborator samples were shipped for TCRbeta analysis as frozen whole blood, isolated PBMCs, or DNA extracted from either sample type. This sample is drawn from a study of blood T cell repertoires in COVID-19 (dated by TCRdb to the early 2020s). For the study in its entirety: Collaborator samples came from the United States, Italy and Spain and covered acute and convalescent phases of COVID-19. The sample metadata nearly always contained a de-identified subject ID, COVID-19 status, age in years and sex. Where available, HLA class I and class II types were obtained from metadata supplied by the sample provider rather than from assay-based typing. The repertoires were released in a freely available public database intended as a resource for research on the immune response to SARS-CoV-2. Deeply sampled blood TCRbeta repertoires from subjects exposed to, actively infected with, or recovered from COVID-19 were included in the dataset. Samples came from the ongoing ImmuneRACE study (first 160 participants) plus 1,254 subjects from 6 global collaborators. The material from the prospective study consisted of cDNA or gDNA derived from T cells, B-cell-depleted T cells, or PBMCs. The study at large found these results: The quantity of clinical and demographic metadata differed by source and by participant and was supplied without curation.

After removal of 0 bases from V and 5 bases from J, the junction retains 13 bases not matched to a gene. The CDR3 numbers 21 residues from cysteine through phenylalanine. Just CDR3 DNA is preserved here, 63 bases in frame from base 1. The germline V gene gives CDR1 as KGHSH and CDR2 as LQKENI. The sample taken for sequencing was peripheral blood. Here the chain combines TRBV18 and TRBJ2-1; 16 junctional bases match TRBD2. This TCR derives from a man between 18 and 29 years old with active or convalescent COVID-19. The CDR3 protein is CASSPPRGLAGGFGVDNEQFF. The DNA reads TGTGCCAGCTCACCACCCAGGGGACTAGCGGGAGGGTTCGGAGTGGACAATGAGCAGTTCTTC.